This T cell receptor beta chain was retrieved from a study of blood T cells in healthy people across ages. Broader study findings: Long-lived donors carried more naive CD4+ cells and greater diversity than aged donors. A roughly linear fall in TCR beta diversity per million T cells was seen with increasing age. Estimated diversity, derived from one million T cells, was regarded as an underestimate.

Primed by a sample-barcoded 5' primer and a J-beta primer mix, a second PCR proceeded for 7 to 11 cycles. A template-switch adaptor containing 12 random nucleotides labeled each cDNA molecule. TCRdb used MiXCR to reprocess the 5' RACE reads, holding one entry per CDR3 protein. The table includes some 1.6 million distinct CDR3 sequences, 30% to 40% detected once. This clonotype was found a few times. The antigen is not known. This CDR3 has 14 amino acids. V dropped 2 bases and J dropped 4 bases, with 10 bases sitting between them. Germline-derived CDR1 and CDR2 are LGHNA and YNFKEQ. Material for sequencing was blood. V is TRBV4-2 and J is TRBJ2-3; D is uncertain. The source is a woman in her 30s in good health. The CDR3 bases are TGTGCCAGCAGCCAATCTGAGTCTGCAGATACGCAGTATTTT. This gives the protein CASSQSESADTQYF.